This T cell receptor (beta chain) was retrieved from a study of T cells after posttransplantation cyclophosphamide. Peripheral blood was collected from the related graft donor on the marrow donation day. The table lists this clone with a few counts. The assay was immunoSEQ multiplex PCR, and TCRdb's table has in-frame clones only and misses some. This sample has under 15,000 clones, with about 80% found just once. Germline assignment: CDR1 KGHSH and CDR2 LQKENI. This CDR3 contains 13 residues. The V gene end was trimmed by 4 bases and the J gene end by 5 bases; junction bases not matched to a gene: 3.

Sequencing was carried out using memory CD4+ T cells sorted from PBMCs. The chain links TRBV18 to TRBJ2-5; 8 bases line up with TRBD1. The receptor's source is a man aged 45 to 65 in good health, CMV-negative, and a related stem cell transplant donor. The CDR3 spells CASSRRQGETQYF. The DNA of the CDR3 is TGTGCCAGCTCACGGAGACAGGGGGAGACCCAGTACTTC.